The sequence of this TCR beta chain was determined in a study of T cell repertoires in cytomegalovirus infection. About the research overall: Recently identified HLA-C-restricted CMV epitopes and well-studied HLA-B-restricted CMV epitopes were used by the study. Public signatures in TCR beta pointed to CMV infection and matching HLA type. Overall study findings and caveats: Cumulative frequency (of public TCR beta family members) identified carriers of CMV plus the relevant HLA. HLA-C-restricted TCR beta clonotypes specific for CMV led the ex vivo response.

TCRdb reprocessed the reads with MiXCR, giving one entry per CDR3 protein. The data show about 770,000 distinct CDR3 sequences, 25% to 35% seen once. This clonotype came up a few times. The antigen is unknown. This CDR3 is built from 14 residues. The germline CDR1 and CDR2 sequences are MNHEY and SVGEGT. Trimming removed 7 bases at V and 4 bases at J, with 16 bases between. The sample here was cultured CD8+ T cells from PBMCs, taken from culture after CMV antigen stimulation. The TCR originated in a human donor in good health (CMV status not recorded). Some clones in this sample may be carry-over from other donors' samples. The chain combines TRBV6-2 or TRBV6-3 with TRBJ2-5; no reliable D call. The DNA for the CDR3 is TGTGCCAGCAATCACGAGCCACTTACAGAGACCCAGTACTTC. The encoded protein is CASNHEPLTETQYF.